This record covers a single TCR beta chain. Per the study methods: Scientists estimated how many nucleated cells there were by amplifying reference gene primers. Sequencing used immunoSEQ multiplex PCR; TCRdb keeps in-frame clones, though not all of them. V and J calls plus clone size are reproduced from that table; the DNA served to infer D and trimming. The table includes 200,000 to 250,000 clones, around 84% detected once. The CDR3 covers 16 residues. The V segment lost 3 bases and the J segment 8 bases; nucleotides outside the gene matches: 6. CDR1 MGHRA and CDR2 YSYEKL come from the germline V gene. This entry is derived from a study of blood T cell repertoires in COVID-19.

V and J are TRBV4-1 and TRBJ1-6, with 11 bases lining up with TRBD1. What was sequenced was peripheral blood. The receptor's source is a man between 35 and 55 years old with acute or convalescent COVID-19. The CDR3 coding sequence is TGCGCCAGCAGCCAGGAAGGACAGGGGGCGGATTCACCCCTCCACTTT. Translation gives CASSQEGQGADSPLHF.